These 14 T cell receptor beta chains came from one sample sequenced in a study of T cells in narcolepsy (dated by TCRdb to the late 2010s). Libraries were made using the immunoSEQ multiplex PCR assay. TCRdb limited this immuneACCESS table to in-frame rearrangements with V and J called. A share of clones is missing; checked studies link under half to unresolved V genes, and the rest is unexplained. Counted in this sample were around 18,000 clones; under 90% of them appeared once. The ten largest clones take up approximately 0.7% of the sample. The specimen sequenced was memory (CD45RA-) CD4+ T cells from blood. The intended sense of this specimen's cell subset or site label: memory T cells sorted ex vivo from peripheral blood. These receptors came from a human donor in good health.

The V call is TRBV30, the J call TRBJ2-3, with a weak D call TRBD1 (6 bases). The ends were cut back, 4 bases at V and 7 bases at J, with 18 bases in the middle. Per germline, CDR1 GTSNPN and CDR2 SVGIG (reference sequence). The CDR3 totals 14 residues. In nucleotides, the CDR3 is TGTGCCTGGACCTATGGACAGACAATAAATACGCAGTATTTT. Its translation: CAWTYGQTINTQYF. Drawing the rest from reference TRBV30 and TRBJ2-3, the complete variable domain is SQTIHQWPATLVQPVGSPLSLECTVEGTSNPNLYWYRQAAGRGLQLLFYSVGIGQISSEVPQNLSASRPQDRQFILSSKKLLLSDSGFYLCAWTYGQTINTQYFGPGTRLTVL.

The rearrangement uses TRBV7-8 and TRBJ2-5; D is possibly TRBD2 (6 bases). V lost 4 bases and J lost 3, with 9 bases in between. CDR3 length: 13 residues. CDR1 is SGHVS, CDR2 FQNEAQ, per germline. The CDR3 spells CASSSASEETQYF. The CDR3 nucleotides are TGTGCCAGCAGCTCCGCTAGCGAAGAGACCCAGTACTTC.

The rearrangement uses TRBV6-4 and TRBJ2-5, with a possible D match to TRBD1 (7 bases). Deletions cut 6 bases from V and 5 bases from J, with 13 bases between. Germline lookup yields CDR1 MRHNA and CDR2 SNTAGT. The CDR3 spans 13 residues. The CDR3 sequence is CASSRQGGETQYF. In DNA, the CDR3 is TGTGCCAGCAGCCGACAGGGAGGTGAGACCCAGTACTTC.

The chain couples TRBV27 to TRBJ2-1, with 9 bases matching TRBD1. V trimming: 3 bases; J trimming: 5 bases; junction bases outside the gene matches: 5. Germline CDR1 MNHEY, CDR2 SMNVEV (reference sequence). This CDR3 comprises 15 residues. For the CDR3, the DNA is TGTGCCAGCAGTTTTGGGGGACAGGGTAACAATGAGCAGTTCTTC. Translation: CASSFGGQGNNEQFF.

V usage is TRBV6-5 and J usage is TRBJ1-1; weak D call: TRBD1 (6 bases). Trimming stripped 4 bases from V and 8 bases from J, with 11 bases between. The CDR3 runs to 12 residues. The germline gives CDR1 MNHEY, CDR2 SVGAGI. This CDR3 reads CASSFSGAEAFF. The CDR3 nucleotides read TGTGCCAGCAGTTTCTCAGGGGCGGAAGCTTTCTTT.

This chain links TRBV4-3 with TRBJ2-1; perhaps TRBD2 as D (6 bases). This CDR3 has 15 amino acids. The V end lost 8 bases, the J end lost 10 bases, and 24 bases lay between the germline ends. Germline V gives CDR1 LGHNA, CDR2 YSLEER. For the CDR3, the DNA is TGCGCCAGCGGAGCTCGACCCTCCTTGGCGGGAGAGCAGTTCTTC. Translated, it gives CASGARPSLAGEQFF.

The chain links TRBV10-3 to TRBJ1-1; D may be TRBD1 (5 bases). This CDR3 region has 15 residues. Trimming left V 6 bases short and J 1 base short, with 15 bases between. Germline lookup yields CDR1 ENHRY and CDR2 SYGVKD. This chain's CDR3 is CAISPRGGGNTEAFF. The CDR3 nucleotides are TGTGCCATCAGCCCCCGTGGTGGGGGGAACACTGAAGCTTTCTTT.

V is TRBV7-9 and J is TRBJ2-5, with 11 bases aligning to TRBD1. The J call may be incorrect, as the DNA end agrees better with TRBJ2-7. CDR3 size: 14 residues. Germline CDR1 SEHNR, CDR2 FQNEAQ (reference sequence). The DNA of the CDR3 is TGTGCCAGCAGCTCCCGGGACAGGGGGGTCGAGCAGTACTTC. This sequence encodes CASSSRDRGVEQYF.

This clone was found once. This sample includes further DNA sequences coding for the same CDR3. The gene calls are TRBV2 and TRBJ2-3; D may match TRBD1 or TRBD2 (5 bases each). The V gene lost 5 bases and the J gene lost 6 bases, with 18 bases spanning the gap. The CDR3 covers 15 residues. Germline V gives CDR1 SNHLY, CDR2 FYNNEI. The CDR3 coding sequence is TGTGCCAGCAGTCGGGATGGGACCTTTACGGATACGCAGTATTTT. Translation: CASSRDGTFTDTQYF.

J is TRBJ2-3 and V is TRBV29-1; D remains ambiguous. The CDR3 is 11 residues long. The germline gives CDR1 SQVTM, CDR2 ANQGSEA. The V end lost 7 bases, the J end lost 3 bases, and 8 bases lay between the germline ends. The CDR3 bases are TGCAGCGGTGGGCGGACAGATACGCAGTATTTT. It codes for CSGGRTDTQYF.

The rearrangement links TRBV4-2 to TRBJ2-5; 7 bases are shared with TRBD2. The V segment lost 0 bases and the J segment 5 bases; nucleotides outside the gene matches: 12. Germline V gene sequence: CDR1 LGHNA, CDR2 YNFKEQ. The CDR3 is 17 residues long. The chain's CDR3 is CASSQDLRTRVGETQYF. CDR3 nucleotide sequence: TGTGCCAGCAGCCAAGATCTAAGGACTAGAGTGGGGGAGACCCAGTACTTC.

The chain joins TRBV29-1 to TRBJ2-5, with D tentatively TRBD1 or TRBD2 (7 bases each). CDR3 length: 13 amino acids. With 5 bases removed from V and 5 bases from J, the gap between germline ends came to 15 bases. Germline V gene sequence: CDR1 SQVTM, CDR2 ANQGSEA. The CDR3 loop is CSVTIQGGETQYF. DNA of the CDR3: TGCAGCGTTACGATCCAGGGGGGGGAGACCCAGTACTTC. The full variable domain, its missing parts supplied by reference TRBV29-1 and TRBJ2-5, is SAVISQKPSRDICQRGTSLTIQCQVDSQVTMMFWYRQQPGQSLTLIATANQGSEATYESGFVIDKFPISRPNLTFSTLTVSNMSPEDSSIYLCSVTIQGGETQYFGPGTRLLVL.

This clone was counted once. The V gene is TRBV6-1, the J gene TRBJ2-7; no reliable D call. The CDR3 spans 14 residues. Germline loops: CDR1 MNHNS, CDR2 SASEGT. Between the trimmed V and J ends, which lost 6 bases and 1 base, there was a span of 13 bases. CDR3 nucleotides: TGTGCCAGCAGCGTCGGCCTGGTGTCCTACGAGCAGTACTTC. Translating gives CASSVGLVSYEQYF.

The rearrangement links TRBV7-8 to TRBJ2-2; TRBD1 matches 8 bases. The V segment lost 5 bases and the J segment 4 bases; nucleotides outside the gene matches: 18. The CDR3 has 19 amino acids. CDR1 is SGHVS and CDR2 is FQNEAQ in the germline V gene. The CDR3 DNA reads TGTGCCAGCAGCGCCGGATATACAGGGGGAATAAGTGTCACCGGGGAGCTGTTTTTT. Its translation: CASSAGYTGGISVTGELFF.